Below, 10 T cell receptor beta chains from the same sample are listed, as sequenced in a study of CD8+ T cells in alopecia areata. Investigators isolated RNA and reverse transcribed it into cDNA to act as the sequencing template. Libraries were prepared by immunoSEQ multiplex PCR; TCRdb keeps only in-frame clonotypes and omits some of them. Seen here are around 29,000 clones, over 60% observed once, and the top ten hold about 19%. The specimen was NKG2D-low CD8+ T cells sorted from blood. All receptors derive from a human donor with alopecia areata.

By share of the sample, this clone is large. The DNA for the CDR3 is TGCGCCAGCAGCTTGAGGCAGGGGATGAAAACCTACGAGCAGTACTTC. It is translated as CASSLRQGMKTYEQYF. The V and J genes are TRBV5-1 and TRBJ2-7, with D maybe TRBD1 (6 bases). Germline V gene data show CDR1 as SGHRS and CDR2 as YFSETQ. The CDR3 length is 16 residues. The V end lost 1 base, the J end lost 2 bases, and 16 bases lay between the germline ends.

This sequence joins TRBV28 and TRBJ2-1; D not resolved. The germline gives CDR1 MDHEN, CDR2 SYDVKM. V lost 5 bases to trimming and J lost 8 bases, with 13 bases between them. This CDR3 spans 13 amino acids. The chain's CDR3 is CASSTIRAYEQFF. DNA for the CDR3: TGTGCCAGCAGTACCATCCGGGCGTATGAGCAGTTCTTC.

The chain carries TRBV28 and TRBJ2-5; 8 bases map to TRBD2. V gave up 7 bases and J gave up 4 bases; unmatched junction bases: 26. Germline V lookup: CDR1 MDHEN, CDR2 SYDVKM. This CDR3 comprises 20 residues. The CDR3 DNA sequence: TGTGCCAGCACCTCCCTAGGGATCGTCACCGGGACTAGGGTAGGAGAGACCCAGTACTTC. Amino acid sequence: CASTSLGIVTGTRVGETQYF.

The sample holds one count of this clone. This chain uses TRBV5-6 with TRBJ2-2, with D maybe TRBD1 (6 bases). Germline CDR1 and CDR2: SGHDT and YYEEEE. Trimming shortened V by 3 bases and J by 0 bases, and 9 bases separated the two germline ends. The length of the CDR3 is 15 residues. CDR3 sequence reads: CASSSPGANTGELFF. The CDR3, as DNA: TGTGCCAGCAGCTCCCCAGGGGCGAACACCGGGGAGCTGTTTTTT.

The J gene is TRBJ2-7, the V gene TRBV29-1, with unresolved D. Germline V lookup: CDR1 SQVTM, CDR2 ANQGSEA. The CDR3 covers 12 residues. Trimming took 4 bases from V and 3 from J, leaving 10 bases between them. The CDR3 DNA is TGCAGCGTTGTGGGAATCGGCTACGAGCAGTACTTC. Translated: CSVVGIGYEQYF.

This clone appeared once. The V gene is TRBV29-1, the J gene TRBJ1-1; 7 bases are a match to TRBD1. CDR3 length: 16 residues. In germline, CDR1 is SQVTM, CDR2 ANQGSEA. Germline trimming cut 1 base from V and 0 bases from J; bases unmatched to any gene: 8. The CDR3 DNA sequence: TGCAGCGTTGAAGGAGTCCCGGGACAGTTGAACACTGAAGCTTTCTTT. Amino acids: CSVEGVPGQLNTEAFF. Complete variable domain (other parts from reference TRBV29-1 and TRBJ1-1): SAVISQKPSRDICQRGTSLTIQCQVDSQVTMMFWYRQQPGQSLTLIATANQGSEATYESGFVIDKFPISRPNLTFSTLTVSNMSPEDSSIYLCSVEGVPGQLNTEAFFGQGTRLTVV.

The chain employs TRBV30 and TRBJ2-7; no clear D. Trimming left V 1 base short and J 5 bases short, with 3 bases between. There are 10 residues in the CDR3. Germline V lookup: CDR1 GTSNPN, CDR2 SVGIG (reference sequence). The CDR3 sequence: CAWSGNEQYF. The CDR3 DNA reads TGTGCCTGGAGTGGGAACGAGCAGTACTTC.

This clone came up a few times. The chain employs TRBV29-1 and TRBJ2-2; no clear D gene. Germline CDR1 reads SQVTM; CDR2 reads ANQGSEA. The germline V and J ends were trimmed by 3 bases and 1 base, with 6 bases remaining between them. The CDR3 has 13 amino acids. The CDR3: CSVEAENTGELFF. CDR3 DNA: TGCAGCGTTGAGGCTGAGAACACCGGGGAGCTGTTTTTT.

V and J are TRBV27 and TRBJ1-2; D remains ambiguous. V was clipped by 5 bases and J by 3 bases, with 16 bases between them. The CDR3 contains 15 residues. CDR1 MNHEY and CDR2 SMNVEV come from the germline V gene (reference sequence). CDR3 in amino acids: CASSQLPPQDYGYTF. In nucleotides, the CDR3 is TGTGCCAGCAGTCAACTCCCCCCGCAGGACTATGGCTACACCTTC.

The V call is TRBV2, the J call TRBJ2-2, with D tentatively TRBD1 (5 bases). Trimming left V 5 bases short and J 4 bases short, with 14 bases between. The germline V gene has CDR1 SNHLY and CDR2 FYNNEI. This CDR3 spans 15 amino acids. CDR3 region: CASSPKTEPTGELFF. CDR3 nucleotides: TGTGCCAGCAGTCCAAAGACAGAGCCCACCGGGGAGCTGTTTTTT.